This TCR beta chain was sequenced in a study of cytomegalovirus exposure and HLA in healthy donors. Sequencing used immunoSEQ multiplex PCR; TCRdb keeps in-frame clones, though not all of them. Of around 250,000 clones listed, around 89% were seen once; the top ten hold approximately 0.34%. The ends lost 2 bases at V and 5 bases at J; junction bases unmatched: 5. The germline V gene encodes CDR1 MDHEN and CDR2 SYDVKM. This CDR3 region has 15 residues. The sequence derives from a woman between 18 and 29 years old in good health and CMV-seronegative. The chain combines TRBV28 with TRBJ2-2, with TRBD1 identical over 7 bases. Sequencing was carried out using PBMCs. CDR3 sequence (DNA): TGTGCCAGCAGTTTAACAGGGGAAGGGACCGGGGAGCTGTTTTTT. Translation gives CASSLTGEGTGELFF.